The 30 T cell receptor beta chains below all came from one sample that was sequenced in a study of regulatory T cells in long-lasting Graves disease. As for time point: newly diagnosed GD, antithyroid drugs for less than 3 months. Extracted RNA from PBMCs served as the source of the TCR library. According to the study, TCR beta libraries were built with iRepertoire HTBI primers and CDR3-region Arm-PCR. TCRdb ran MiXCR on the multiplex PCR reads and lists one entry per CDR3 protein. The profile shows 410,000 or so distinct CDR3 sequences, just under 15% of them singletons. The sample was also reused in another study, on T cells in Graves' hyperthyroidism and ophthalmopathy.

The sample was peripheral blood mononuclear cells (PBMCs), taken at new diagnosis, from a patient treated with antithyroid drugs. These receptors all stem from a woman aged 25-40 years with Graves disease.

This clonotype was seen many times. Here the CDR3 DNA reads TGTGCCAGCAGTGAAGTCTGGGTGTCCTACGAGCAGTACTTC. As protein: CASSEVWVSYEQYF. The chain has TRBV6-2 or TRBV6-3 and TRBJ2-7; no clear D gene. CDR3 length: 14 amino acids. Trimming pared 5 bases from V and 1 base from J, leaving 12 bases between. CDR1 and CDR2 (germline): MNHEY, SVGEGT.

The table lists this clonotype with a few counts. The CDR3 spells CASSLMGSGRSDTQYF. CDR3 coding DNA: TGTGCCAGCAGCTTAATGGGTAGCGGGAGGTCAGATACGCAGTATTTT. The V gene is TRBV7-3, the J gene TRBJ2-3, with TRBD2 identical over 10 bases. The CDR3 spans 16 residues. Trimming removed 1 base from V and 4 bases from J; junction bases left unmatched: 5. Germline values: CDR1 SGHTA, CDR2 FQGTGA.

A few counts support this clonotype. The rearrangement links TRBV7-6 to TRBJ1-3; tentatively, D is TRBD1 (5 bases). With 3 bases removed from V and 8 bases from J, the gap between germline ends came to 11 bases. Germline CDR1 and CDR2: SGHVS and FNYEAQ. The length of the CDR3 is 13 residues. For the CDR3, the DNA is TGTGCCAGCAGCTTCCAGGGTCCGGACACCATATATTTT. The encoded protein is CASSFQGPDTIYF.

V and J are TRBV24-1 and TRBJ1-5; TRBD1 is a possible D gene (5 bases). This CDR3 has 14 residues. Germline values: CDR1 KGHDR, CDR2 SFDVKD. The V and J ends lost 5 bases and 5 bases respectively, with 12 bases between them. The CDR3 sequence is CATSGQGIYQPQHF. CDR3 sequence (DNA): TGTGCCACCAGTGGGCAGGGTATATATCAGCCCCAGCATTTT.

This chain joins TRBV7-9 and TRBJ2-7; D possibly matches TRBD1 or TRBD2 (5 bases each). Germline V gives CDR1 SEHNR, CDR2 FQNEAQ (reference sequence). CDR3 length: 15 amino acids. V dropped 1 base and J dropped 0 bases, with 10 bases sitting between them. The CDR3 region has the DNA TGTGCCAGCAGCTTAGAGAGGGGCCCCTCCTACGAGCAGTACTTC. Translation gives CASSLERGPSYEQYF.

This clonotype came up a few times. V and J are TRBV19 and TRBJ1-2, with 7 bases fitting TRBD1. The CDR3 loop spans 14 amino acids. Germline V gene sequence: CDR1 LNHDA, CDR2 SQIVND (reference sequence). With 0 bases clipped from V and 4 bases from J, the junction kept 2 bases outside the gene matches. In DNA, the CDR3 is TGTGCCAGTAGTATAGACCGGGACAGCTATGGCTACACCTTC. The encoded protein is CASSIDRDSYGYTF.

The table lists this clonotype with many counts. The V gene is TRBV15, the J gene TRBJ1-2; D uncertain. Trimming removed 0 bases at V and 4 bases at J, with 12 bases between. Germline CDR1 is LNHNV and CDR2 is YYDKDF (reference sequence). This CDR3 has 15 amino acids. In DNA, the CDR3 is TGTGCCACCAGCAGAGATATGGAGGGAAGCTATGGCTACACCTTC. It specifies CATSRDMEGSYGYTF.

This clonotype was counted ten times or more. The rearrangement uses TRBV2 and TRBJ2-5, with unresolved D. CDR3 length: 13 residues. Deletions cut 3 bases from V and 4 bases from J, with 9 bases between. CDR1 is SNHLY and CDR2 is FYNNEI in the germline V gene. CDR3 DNA sequence: TGTGCCAGCAGTGAGGGTGGCGTAGAGACCCAGTACTTC. Its translation: CASSEGGVETQYF.

The rearrangement uses TRBV19 and TRBJ2-1; 10 positions match TRBD1. This CDR3 region has 16 residues. V lost 5 bases and J lost 2; bases outside the gene matches: 6. The V gene's germline CDR1 is LNHDA and CDR2 SQIVND (reference sequence). In DNA, the CDR3 is TGTGCCAGTAGTGGCGGACAGGGGGGACCCTACAATGAGCAGTTCTTC. This translates into CASSGGQGGPYNEQFF.

V is TRBV20-1 and J is TRBJ2-5; TRBD2 is a possible D gene (6 bases). The germline CDR1 and CDR2 sequences are DFQATT and SNEGSKA (reference sequence). V lost 2 bases to trimming and J lost 5 bases, with 9 bases between them. This CDR3 region has 12 residues. The CDR3: CSARSSGETQYF. In nucleotides, the CDR3 is TGCAGTGCTAGATCCAGCGGGGAGACCCAGTACTTC.

The chain uses TRBV24-1 and TRBJ2-4; tentatively, D is TRBD1 (5 bases). CDR1 and CDR2 from the germline V gene are KGHDR and SFDVKD. This CDR3 has 14 residues. The V end was cut by 3 bases, the J end by 6 bases, with 11 bases between. The CDR3 here is CATSDTGRGNIQYF. The CDR3 region has the DNA TGTGCCACCAGTGATACAGGTCGTGGAAACATTCAGTACTTC.

The chain has TRBV28 and TRBJ1-1; D not certain. This CDR3 is built from 15 residues. Germline V gives CDR1 MDHEN, CDR2 SYDVKM. Between the trimmed V and J ends, which lost 4 bases and 1 base, there was a span of 13 bases. The CDR3 nucleotides read TGTGCCAGCAGTTGGTCGTCTCGGGGGAACACTGAAGCTTTCTTT. This encodes CASSWSSRGNTEAFF.

This clonotype has at least ten counts. The J gene is TRBJ2-1, the V gene TRBV11-2, with 9 nucleotides matching TRBD2. The CDR3 loop spans 16 amino acids. V lost 5 bases to trimming and J lost 2 bases; unmatched junction nucleotides: 7. The V gene's germline CDR1 is SGHAT and CDR2 FQNNGV. CDR3 sequence reads: CASSQSIAGAYNEQFF. In DNA form, the CDR3 reads TGTGCCAGCAGCCAGTCTATAGCGGGAGCCTACAATGAGCAGTTCTTC.

This clonotype was detected a few times. The V gene is TRBV6-1, the J gene TRBJ2-5; 8 nucleotides align to TRBD2. This CDR3 is built from 14 residues. In germline, CDR1 is MNHNS, CDR2 SASEGT. The V and J ends lost 8 bases and 4 bases, in that order; junction bases with no gene match: 9. CDR3 residues: CASLSGGQGETQYF. For the CDR3, the DNA is TGTGCCAGCTTAAGCGGGGGCCAGGGAGAGACCCAGTACTTC.

The chain employs TRBV10-1 and TRBJ2-3; a weak D match, TRBD2 (5 bases). Germline V gene lookup returns CDR1 WNHNN and CDR2 SYGVQD (reference sequence). Between the trimmed V and J ends, which lost 3 bases and 1 base, there was a span of 11 bases. This CDR3 has 15 residues. CDR3 nucleotide sequence: TGCGCCAGCAGTGATTCGCGGGTGGGCACAGATACGCAGTATTTT. It yields the protein CASSDSRVGTDTQYF.

This clonotype came up a few times. The V gene is TRBV11-3, the J gene TRBJ2-5; perhaps TRBD1 as D (5 bases). Trimming shortened V by 3 bases and J by 2 bases, and 13 bases separated the two germline ends. Germline CDR1 SGHNT, CDR2 YENEEA. The CDR3 length is 15 residues. The CDR3 here is CASSFRGLVQETQYF. In nucleotides, the CDR3 is TGTGCCAGCAGCTTTAGGGGTCTTGTACAAGAGACCCAGTACTTC.

This clonotype appeared a single time. A junction end diverges from the germline sequence, so it may reflect a read error. This chain uses TRBV4-1 with TRBJ1-2; TRBD1 matches 7 bases. The CDR3 runs 15 residues. Germline V gives CDR1 MGHRA, CDR2 YSYEKL. The CDR3 spells CASSQALGQHYGYTF. In DNA form, the CDR3 reads TGTGCCAGCAGCCAAGCCCTGGGACAGCACTATGGCTACACCTTC.

This clonotype was seen at least ten times. The CDR3 protein is CASSGHGASSYNEQFF. The CDR3 nucleotides read TGTGCCAGCAGCGGGCATGGGGCGAGCTCCTACAATGAGCAGTTCTTC. This chain links TRBV9 with TRBJ2-1; D is possibly TRBD1 (5 bases). V lost 3 bases, J lost 0 bases, and 13 bases lay in between. The V gene's germline CDR1 is SGDLS and CDR2 YYNGEE. This CDR3 has 16 residues.

This clonotype has a count of ten or more. CDR3 in DNA: TGTGCCAGCAGGGACGGGACTAGCGGGATTGGTGAGCAGTTCTTC. It is translated as CASRDGTSGIGEQFF. The chain employs TRBV7-8 and TRBJ2-1; 13 nucleotides align to TRBD2. V shed 6 bases and J 9 bases; nucleotides not matched to a gene: 8. Germline CDR1 and CDR2: SGHVS and FQNEAQ. The CDR3 has 15 residues. The variable domain in full, completed from reference TRBV7-8 and TRBJ2-1, reads GAGVSQSPRYKVAKRGQDVALRCDPISGHVSLFWYQQALGQGPEFLTYFQNEAQLDKSGLPSDRFFAERPEGSVSTLKIQRTQQEDSAVYLCASRDGTSGIGEQFFGPGTRLTVL.

The chain has TRBV27 and TRBJ2-1, with TRBD2 matching 8 bases. CDR3 length equals 17 residues. J lost 1 base, V lost 5 bases, and 10 bases had no gene match. Germline assignment: CDR1 MNHEY and CDR2 SMNVEV (reference sequence). The CDR3 loop is CASSTTPGLGSYNEQFF. Written as DNA, the CDR3 is TGTGCCAGCAGTACAACACCGGGACTAGGGTCCTACAATGAGCAGTTCTTC.

This clonotype was recorded many times. J is TRBJ2-7 and V is TRBV13, with 8 bases that match TRBD2. CDR3 length equals 15 residues. Germline V gene sequence: CDR1 PRHDT, CDR2 FYEKMQ (reference sequence). Germline trimming cut 2 bases from V and 0 bases from J; bases unmatched to any gene: 3. CDR3 amino acids: CASSLRREVSYEQYF. The DNA for the CDR3 is TGTGCCAGCAGCTTACGGCGGGAGGTCTCCTACGAGCAGTACTTC. The whole variable domain, filled in from reference TRBV13 and TRBJ2-7, reads AAGVIQSPRHLIKEKRETATLKCYPIPRHDTVYWYQQGPGQDPQFLISFYEKMQSDKGSIPDRFSAQQFSDYHSELNMSSLELGDSALYFCASSLRREVSYEQYFGPGTRLTVT.

This clonotype appeared a few times. The chain carries TRBV4-1 and TRBJ1-4, with 10 positions matching TRBD1. The CDR3 sequence is 16 residues long. Germline CDR1 MGHRA, CDR2 YSYEKL. Losses at the gene ends were 1 base for V and 11 bases for J; bases not matched to a gene: 10. CDR3 protein: CASSQGLGTGEGKLFF. The CDR3 bases are TGCGCCAGCAGCCAAGGGTTGGGGACAGGGGAAGGTAAACTGTTTTTT.

Regarding this clonotype: Given a far larger clone just one base away, this is likely a sequencing read error. The CDR3 coding sequence is TGTGCCAGCAGTTTAGTGGGGGCTAATCCCAACAATGAGCAGTCCTTC. Its protein product is CASSLVGANPNNEQSF. The chain has TRBV12-3 or TRBV12-4 and TRBJ2-5, with D tentatively TRBD1 (6 bases). There are 16 residues in the CDR3.

This clonotype has more than one count but fewer than ten. The CDR3 is CASSYRQNEQFF. The DNA for the CDR3 is TGTGCCAGCAGTTACAGGCAGAATGAGCAGTTCTTC. The rearrangement links TRBV27 to TRBJ2-1; perhaps TRBD1 as D (5 bases). CDR1 is MNHEY, CDR2 SMNVEV, per germline (reference sequence). The CDR3 covers 12 residues. V was clipped by 4 bases and J by 7 bases, with 8 bases between them.

This clonotype was picked up a small number of times. The chain joins TRBV19 to TRBJ1-2; 8 bases line up with TRBD1. This CDR3 has 13 residues. Germline lookup yields CDR1 LNHDA and CDR2 SQIVND (reference sequence). The J segment lost 8 bases and the V segment lost 5 bases, leaving 7 bases of the junction unmatched. The CDR3 DNA reads as TGTGCCAGTAGTTACAGGGGGGAAGACGGCTACACCTTC. Translating gives CASSYRGEDGYTF.

This clonotype was recorded many times. The V gene is TRBV7-3, the J gene TRBJ2-3, with D perhaps TRBD2 (6 bases). The germline V gene encodes CDR1 SGHTA and CDR2 FQGTGA. The CDR3 extends over 13 amino acids. With 8 bases removed from V and 6 bases from J, the gap between germline ends came to 15 bases. CDR3 nucleotide sequence: TGTGCCAGCTCATGGGGGGTCTCTGATACGCAGTATTTT. Amino acids: CASSWGVSDTQYF.

This clonotype has ten or more counts. J is TRBJ2-3 and V is TRBV24-1; TRBD1 or TRBD2 may be the D gene (5 bases each). CDR1 KGHDR and CDR2 SFDVKD come from the germline V gene. V lost 4 bases to trimming and J lost 3 bases, with 13 bases between them. There are 15 residues in the CDR3. CDR3 nucleotide sequence: TGTGCCACCAGTGAACCGGGACCGAGGACAGATACGCAGTATTTT. This gives the protein CATSEPGPRTDTQYF.

The rearrangement links TRBV5-4 to TRBJ2-1; TRBD2 matches 8 bases. The junction had 5 bases not matched to a gene; V was cut back by 3 bases and J by 0 bases. The germline V gene has CDR1 SGHNT and CDR2 YYREEE (reference sequence). The CDR3 extends over 16 amino acids. CDR3 DNA: TGTGCCAGCAGCTCGCCGGGACTAGGCTCCTACAATGAGCAGTTCTTC. Translation: CASSSPGLGSYNEQFF.

The table lists this clonotype with many counts. The rearrangement uses TRBV6-5 and TRBJ2-3; D is ambiguous. V gave up 2 bases and J gave up 4 bases, with 10 bases separating them. CDR3 length: 14 amino acids. The germline V gene encodes CDR1 MNHEY and CDR2 SVGAGI. The CDR3 reads CASSYMGLADTQYF. CDR3 sequence (DNA): TGTGCCAGCAGTTACATGGGTTTGGCAGATACGCAGTATTTT.

This clonotype was recorded a few times. This chain uses TRBV5-8 with TRBJ1-3; 8 bases match TRBD1. Germline CDR1 reads SGHTS; CDR2 reads YDEGEE. This CDR3 is built from 18 residues. With V trimmed by 4 bases and J by 1 base, 13 bases remained unmatched. DNA of the CDR3: TGTGCCAGCAGCCGACCCCGGACAGGGAGTCTTTCTGGAAACACCATATATTTT. It codes for CASSRPRTGSLSGNTIYF.